The 17 T cell receptor beta chains listed next were all sequenced from one sample in a study of early T cells in non-severe SARS-CoV-2 infection (dated by TCRdb to 2020 to 2023). Library construction relied on 5' RACE. The instrument given in TCRdb is NextSeq 500. TCRdb redid the processing of the public reads, applying fastp at Q25 and MiXCR, and retained in-frame beta chains. CDR3 protein duplicates are merged, each entry listing the most common genes and DNA. Counted in this sample were some 54,000 distinct CDR3 sequences; roughly 11% of them appeared once. The ten biggest clones cover about 12% of the sample. The specimen sequenced was whole blood. Source of these receptors: an adult who was a healthcare worker with PCR-confirmed SARS-CoV-2 infection or an uninfected control (not recorded which).

This clonotype was seen only a few times. This chain connects TRBV19 to TRBJ1-5; D gene uncertain. Germline V lookup: CDR1 LNHDA, CDR2 SQIVND (reference sequence). CDR3 length equals 14 residues. Trimming took 3 bases from V and 3 from J, leaving 9 bases between them. This CDR3 reads CASSIGASNQPQHF. DNA for the CDR3: TGTGCCAGTAGTATTGGAGCGTCCAATCAGCCCCAGCATTTT.

This rearrangement joins TRBV29-1 to TRBJ2-1, with unresolved D. Trimming took 6 bases from V and 9 from J, leaving 15 bases between them. The CDR3 has 12 amino acids. Germline CDR1 reads SQVTM; CDR2 reads ANQGSEA. This CDR3 reads CSVGTSRGEQFF. DNA for the CDR3: TGCAGCGTAGGAACAAGCCGAGGTGAGCAGTTCTTC.

This clonotype was seen a few times. The chain recombines TRBV9 with TRBJ2-2, with D uncertain. Per germline, CDR1 SGDLS and CDR2 YYNGEE. V lost 3 bases, J lost 6 bases, and 9 bases lay in between. The CDR3 extends over 13 amino acids. The CDR3 nucleotides read TGTGCCAGCAGCGCAAGGCAGCCCGGGGAGCTGTTTTTT. Amino acids: CASSARQPGELFF.

This clonotype was observed a few times. The V and J genes are TRBV7-3 and TRBJ2-2; TRBD1 might be the D (6 bases). V was trimmed by 5 bases and J by 4 bases, leaving 11 bases between them. The CDR3 contains 14 residues. Germline CDR1 SGHTA, CDR2 FQGTGA. The CDR3 region has the DNA TGTGCCAGCAGCCCCGGACAGTTCACCGGGGAGCTGTTTTTT. As protein: CASSPGQFTGELFF. Full variable domain (outside the CDR3, taken from reference TRBV7-3 and TRBJ2-2): GAGVSQTPSNKVTEKGKYVELRCDPISGHTALYWYRQSLGQGPEFLIYFQGTGAADDSGLPNDRFFAVRPEGSVSTLKIQRTERGDSAVYLCASSPGQFTGELFFGEGSRLTVL.

The CDR3, as DNA: TGTGCCAGCAGTTATGGGGCCGGCCGGGAGACCCAGTACTTC. This translates into CASSYGAGRETQYF. V gene TRBV6-8 combines with J gene TRBJ2-5, with D possibly matching TRBD1 (5 bases). Deletions cut 3 bases from V and 5 bases from J, with 13 bases between. Germline V gene sequence: CDR1 MNHGY, CDR2 SAAAGT. CDR3 length: 14 amino acids.

This clonotype was detected once. The chain employs TRBV7-9 and TRBJ1-1; weak D call: TRBD1 (6 bases). The CDR3 contains 14 residues. In germline, CDR1 is SEHNR, CDR2 FQNEAQ (reference sequence). Trimming removed 4 bases from V and 5 bases from J, with 14 bases in between. CDR3 region: CASSSLRGKTEAFF. CDR3 nucleotides: TGTGCCAGCAGCTCCCTCAGGGGCAAGACTGAAGCTTTCTTT. Variable domain in full (rest from reference TRBV7-9 and TRBJ1-1): DTGVSQNPRHKITKRGQNVTFRCDPISEHNRLYWYRQTLGQGPEFLTYFQNEAQLEKSRLLSDRFSAERPKGSFSTLEIQRTEQGDSAMYLCASSSLRGKTEAFFGQGTRLTVV.

This clonotype was recorded at least ten times. The chain carries TRBV6-5 and TRBJ1-5; TRBD1 matches at 7 bases. V trimming: 6 bases; J trimming: 0 bases; junction bases outside the gene matches: 11. The CDR3 has 17 amino acids. The germline gives CDR1 MNHEY, CDR2 SVGAGI. The CDR3 nucleotides read TGTGCCAGCAGGCAAGGGGGGACAGTCTTTAGCAATCAGCCCCAGCATTTT. It is translated as CASRQGGTVFSNQPQHF.

This clonotype was counted between two and nine times. The V and J genes are TRBV27 and TRBJ2-7; D is undetermined. Trimming removed 5 bases from V and 3 bases from J, with 17 bases in between. The CDR3 contains 15 residues. In germline, CDR1 is MNHEY, CDR2 SMNVEV (reference sequence). The CDR3 DNA follows: TGTGCCAGCAGTCGCGGTGAAGGACCACACTACGAGCAGTACTTC. Its translation is CASSRGEGPHYEQYF.

The genes are TRBV6-2 or TRBV6-3 and TRBJ2-3; D possibly uses TRBD1 or TRBD2 (5 bases each). The CDR3 runs 13 residues. CDR1 and CDR2 from the germline V gene are MNHEY and SVGEGT. The V gene lost 5 bases and the J gene lost 1 base, with 7 bases spanning the gap. The CDR3 region has the DNA TGTGCCAGCAGTCGGGACGGCACAGATACGCAGTATTTT. It translates to CASSRDGTDTQYF.

This clonotype was seen a few times. This chain uses TRBV4-2 with TRBJ2-3, with TRBD2 matching over 13 bases. The V and J ends lost 4 bases and 3 bases, in that order; junction bases with no gene match: 13. Germline V gene lookup returns CDR1 LGHNA and CDR2 YNFKEQ. The length of the CDR3 is 19 residues. CDR3 in amino acids: CASSPKTSGGVIGTDTQYF. The CDR3 region has the DNA TGTGCCAGCAGCCCTAAAACTAGCGGGGGGGTTATAGGTACAGATACGCAGTATTTT.

This clonotype was seen a handful of times. The CDR3 protein is CASSAGGQGDTGANVLTF. As DNA, the CDR3 is TGTGCCAGCAGCGCGGGGGGACAGGGAGATACTGGGGCCAACGTCCTGACTTTC. The chain carries TRBV7-2 and TRBJ2-6; D might be TRBD1 (9 bases). V was pared by 5 bases and J by 2 bases, with 19 bases between. From germline, CDR1 is SGHTA and CDR2 FQGNSA. The length of the CDR3 is 18 residues.

There are many counts of this clonotype. This chain links TRBV5-1 with TRBJ1-1; TRBD1 matches 7 bases. J was trimmed by 5 bases and V by 4 bases; bases with no gene match: 8. Germline loops: CDR1 SGHRS, CDR2 YFSETQ. The CDR3 spans 14 residues. In DNA, the CDR3 is TGCGCCAGCAGCCAGACAGGGTTGGGGACTGAAGCTTTCTTT. It encodes CASSQTGLGTEAFF.

This clonotype was seen many times. The rearrangement uses TRBV30 and TRBJ1-1, with 8 bases aligning to TRBD1. CDR3 length equals 14 residues. V lost 3 bases to trimming and J lost 5 bases; unmatched junction nucleotides: 8. CDR1 is GTSNPN, CDR2 SVGIG, per germline (reference sequence). The CDR3 reads CAWSGQGFGTEAFF. The CDR3 DNA reads TGTGCCTGGAGCGGACAGGGATTTGGTACTGAAGCTTTCTTT.

The CDR3 bases are TGTGCCAGCAGCCAAGGCCTAGCGGGGGCTGGGCGGGAGACCCAGTACTTC. It encodes CASSQGLAGAGRETQYF. The V call is TRBV4-2, the J call TRBJ2-5; the match to TRBD2 covers 10 bases. J lost 5 bases, V lost 1 base, and 10 bases had no gene match. Looked up from germline, CDR1 is LGHNA and CDR2 is YNFKEQ. The CDR3 is 17 amino acids.

Comment on this clonotype: A much larger clone sits a single nucleotide away, making a read error possible. The V gene is TRBV20-1, the J gene TRBJ2-1, with 9 bases aligning to TRBD1. The CDR3 has 16 amino acids. V dropped 5 bases and J dropped 6; count of bases not matched to a gene: 14. Looked up from germline, CDR1 is DFQATT and CDR2 is SNEGSKA (reference sequence). The CDR3 reads CSARGRRTGDCNEQFF. CDR3 coding DNA: TGCAGTGCTCGAGGACGCAGGACAGGGGATTGCAATGAGCAGTTCTTC.

There are many counts of this clonotype. V is TRBV7-9 and J is TRBJ2-7; no clear D. V lost 3 bases to trimming and J lost 3 bases, with 9 bases between them. The CDR3 covers 13 residues. CDR1 is SEHNR and CDR2 is FQNEAQ in the germline V gene (reference sequence). The CDR3 bases are TGTGCCAGCAGCTTCGTCCCGGTCTACGAGCAGTACTTC. This sequence encodes CASSFVPVYEQYF.

This clonotype has only a few counts. The chain employs TRBV20-1 and TRBJ2-5, with unresolved D. V was trimmed by 3 bases and J by 5 bases, leaving 7 bases between them. Per germline, CDR1 DFQATT and CDR2 SNEGSKA (reference sequence). CDR3 size: 11 residues. The CDR3 sequence is CSASRSETQYF. The CDR3 DNA reads as TGCAGTGCTAGCCGGTCGGAGACCCAGTACTTC.